Shown below are 7 T cell receptor beta chains from a single sample sequenced in a study of cytomegalovirus exposure and HLA in healthy donors. 13 Jbeta primers and 60 Vbeta primers were used for the PCR. Sequenced by immunoSEQ multiplex PCR; TCRdb stores in-frame clones only, minus some. The sample comprises 95,000 to 150,000 clones, approximately 80% of which are singletons, and roughly 10% rests with the top ten. The specimen was PBMCs. Receptors were obtained from a man aged 30-40 years in good health and CMV-seropositive.

The chain joins TRBV28 to TRBJ1-2, with D possibly being TRBD1 (5 bases). V dropped 6 bases and J dropped 5 bases, with 16 bases sitting between them. From germline, CDR1 is MDHEN and CDR2 SYDVKM. This CDR3 region has 14 residues. CDR3 protein: CASSPEVTAYGYTF. As DNA, the CDR3 is TGTGCCAGCAGCCCTGAGGTGACAGCGTATGGCTACACCTTC.

V is TRBV2 and J is TRBJ1-1; the match to TRBD1 covers 9 bases. CDR3 length equals 12 residues. The germline V gene encodes CDR1 SNHLY and CDR2 FYNNEI. Trimming took 11 bases from V and 6 from J; bases not matched to a gene: 7. The CDR3 nucleotides read TGTGCCTCGGGACAGGGCCTTGCTGAAGCTTTCTTT. Residues: CASGQGLAEAFF. The full variable domain, in which reference TRBV2 and TRBJ1-1 provide the parts outside the CDR3, is EPEVTQTPSHQVTQMGQEVILRCVPISNHLYFYWYRQILGQKVEFLVSFYNNEISEKSEIFDDQFSVERPDGSNFTLKIRSTKLEDSAMYFCASGQGLAEAFFGQGTRLTVV.

The chain recombines TRBV7-2 with TRBJ2-7; the D gene is possibly TRBD2 (5 bases). Germline V gives CDR1 SGHTA, CDR2 FQGNSA. The CDR3 contains 15 residues. Deletions cut 5 bases from V and 7 bases from J, with 21 bases between. The CDR3 reads CASSPIRGRSWEQYF. The CDR3 DNA is TGTGCCAGCAGCCCTATCCGAGGGAGAAGTTGGGAGCAGTACTTC.

The CDR3 reads CASSDRGAGNTIYF. The CDR3 coding sequence is TGTGCCAGTAGCGACAGGGGAGCTGGAAACACCATATATTTT. This sequence joins TRBV19 and TRBJ1-3, with TRBD1 matching 8 bases. V dropped 6 bases and J dropped 2; count of bases not matched to a gene: 3. Germline CDR1 reads LNHDA; CDR2 reads SQIVND (reference sequence). The CDR3 runs 14 residues.

The chain couples TRBV18 to TRBJ2-1; D is possibly TRBD2 (6 bases). Per germline, CDR1 KGHSH and CDR2 LQKENI. Trimming shortened V by 2 bases and J by 0 bases, and 17 bases separated the two germline ends. The CDR3 has 18 amino acids. In DNA, the CDR3 is TGTGCCAGCTCACCAGCGGGACCACCATGGGGCTCCTACAATGAGCAGTTCTTC. It translates to CASSPAGPPWGSYNEQFF.

This clone appeared once. The chain carries TRBV28 and TRBJ2-7; TRBD1 matches 7 bases. This CDR3 is built from 13 residues. The trim removed 6 bases at V and 1 base at J, leaving 3 bases unmatched. Germline assignment: CDR1 MDHEN and CDR2 SYDVKM. The chain's CDR3 is CASRPTGSYEQYF. DNA for the CDR3: TGTGCCAGCAGACCGACAGGGTCCTACGAGCAGTACTTC.

The V and J genes are TRBV5-1 and TRBJ2-5, with unresolved D. Germline V gives CDR1 SGHRS, CDR2 YFSETQ. The CDR3 extends over 16 amino acids. The V end was cut by 2 bases, the J end by 1 base, with 15 bases between. CDR3: CASSFTAGPLQETQYF. The CDR3 DNA follows: TGCGCCAGCAGCTTTACCGCCGGTCCTCTCCAAGAGACCCAGTACTTC.